What follows are 21 T cell receptor beta chains derived from one specimen sequenced in a study of blood T cells in healthy people across ages. It was with a sample-barcoded 5' primer and a J-beta primer mix that a second PCR of roughly 6 to 12 cycles was run. TCRdb ran MiXCR on the 5' RACE reads and lists one entry per CDR3 protein. The sample shows roughly 1.5 million distinct CDR3 sequences, under 55% of them seen only once. The sequencing input was blood. The receptor source for this set is a woman between 18 and 30 years old in good health.

The chain carries TRBV4-2 and TRBJ2-2; D unresolved. This CDR3 contains 13 residues. V shed 2 bases and J shed 7 bases, with 8 bases lying between them. Germline assignment: CDR1 LGHNA and CDR2 YNFKEQ. This CDR3 is CASSQPDGGELFF. The DNA of the CDR3 is TGTGCCAGCAGCCAACCGGATGGCGGGGAGCTGTTTTTT.

The chain employs TRBV20-1 and TRBJ1-2, with 7 positions matching TRBD1. V was clipped by 8 bases and J by 8 bases; unmatched bases: 8. This CDR3 comprises 11 residues. From germline, CDR1 is DFQATT and CDR2 SNEGSKA (reference sequence). CDR3 nucleotide sequence: TGCAGTCATGCCAGGGGGGAAGGCTACACCTTC. Its translation is CSHARGEGYTF.

CDR3 sequence: CASSVGQDEQFF. The CDR3 DNA sequence: TGCGCCAGCAGCGTGGGACAGGATGAGCAGTTCTTC. This chain uses TRBV5-1 with TRBJ2-1; 8 bases fit TRBD1. After removal of 4 bases from V and 8 bases from J, the junction contained 2 bases not matched to a gene. Germline CDR1 and CDR2: SGHRS and YFSETQ. The CDR3 covers 12 residues.

This clonotype was observed a few times. This chain uses TRBV7-3 with TRBJ2-5, with 9 bases fitting TRBD2. CDR1 is SGHTA, CDR2 FQGTGA, per germline. The CDR3 extends over 15 amino acids. Unmatched junction bases numbered 5, after V lost 2 bases and J lost 4 bases. CDR3 sequence reads: CASSLLAGYGETQYF. CDR3 nucleotides: TGTGCCAGCAGCTTACTAGCGGGATATGGAGAGACCCAGTACTTC.

This clonotype was recorded a few times. The chain carries TRBV7-2 and TRBJ2-5; D is ambiguous. The closer fit of TRBJ2-7 to the DNA end suggests the J call may be wrong. The CDR3 runs 14 residues. Germline CDR1 and CDR2: SGHTA and FQGNSA. The CDR3 sequence is CASSFTGAGYEQYF. CDR3 DNA sequence: TGTGCCAGCAGCTTCACGGGCGCTGGCTACGAGCAGTACTTC.

This clonotype is classed as medium-sized. J is TRBJ2-1 and V is TRBV10-3; 7 nucleotides line up with TRBD1. The germline CDR1 and CDR2 sequences are ENHRY and SYGVKD. The CDR3 spans 13 residues. V lost 6 bases, J lost 5 bases, and 4 bases stayed unmatched. The CDR3 region is CAIRTGQHNEQFF. The CDR3 coding sequence is TGTGCCATCAGGACGGGACAGCACAATGAGCAGTTCTTC.

The rearrangement links TRBV2 to TRBJ2-1; 13 bases are shared with TRBD2. The CDR3 is 15 amino acids. Per germline, CDR1 SNHLY and CDR2 FYNNEI. The V segment lost 7 bases and the J segment 6 bases; nucleotides outside the gene matches: 6. The CDR3 region has the DNA TGTGCCAGCATCGAACGGACTAGCGGGAGCAATGAGCAGTTCTTC. Protein sequence: CASIERTSGSNEQFF.

The rearrangement links TRBV2 to TRBJ2-2; the match to TRBD1 covers 12 bases. Germline CDR1 and CDR2: SNHLY and FYNNEI. The CDR3 consists of 14 residues. The V gene end was trimmed by 9 bases and the J gene end by 5 bases; junction bases not matched to a gene: 4. The CDR3, as DNA: TGTGCCAGAGGGACAGGGGGCACGACCGGGGAGCTGTTTTTT. Translated: CARGTGGTTGELFF.

V gene TRBV20-1 combines with J gene TRBJ2-5, with unresolved D. This CDR3 spans 12 amino acids. Germline CDR1 and CDR2: DFQATT and SNEGSKA (reference sequence). V was trimmed by 6 bases and J by 2 bases, leaving 10 bases between them. The DNA of the CDR3 is TGCAGTGCCAAACGAAGTCAAGAGACCCAGTACTTC. Translating it yields CSAKRSQETQYF.

This chain connects TRBV9 to TRBJ1-1, with D maybe TRBD1 (5 bases). The germline V gene encodes CDR1 SGDLS and CDR2 YYNGEE. V was cut by 3 bases and J by 8 bases, with 11 bases left in between. The CDR3 runs 12 residues. The CDR3 loop reads CASSGGAAEAFF. DNA of the CDR3: TGTGCCAGCAGCGGCGGGGCGGCGGAAGCTTTCTTT.

The rearrangement links TRBV7-9 to TRBJ2-4; 7 bases match TRBD2. The J segment lost 0 bases and the V segment lost 2 bases, leaving 4 bases of the junction unmatched. Germline CDR1 SEHNR, CDR2 FQNEAQ (reference sequence). This CDR3 comprises 16 residues. This chain's CDR3 is CASSLLADVAKNIQYF. In DNA form, the CDR3 reads TGTGCCAGCAGCTTACTAGCGGACGTAGCCAAAAACATTCAGTACTTC.

The sample holds a few counts of this clonotype. The chain carries TRBV4-1 and TRBJ2-3, with D perhaps TRBD2 (5 bases). CDR1 is MGHRA and CDR2 is YSYEKL in the germline V gene. Trimming stripped 4 bases from V and 6 bases from J, with 17 bases between. The CDR3 extends over 15 amino acids. The CDR3 region is CASSRVPASPDTQYF. The DNA of the CDR3 is TGCGCCAGCAGCCGTGTACCAGCTAGCCCGGATACGCAGTATTTT.

The CDR3 reads CSVSPSGRDVDTQYF. CDR3 bases: TGCAGCGTATCTCCTAGCGGGAGGGACGTAGATACGCAGTATTTT. The chain joins TRBV29-1 to TRBJ2-3; 12 nucleotides match TRBD2. V lost 6 bases and J lost 5; bases outside the gene matches: 9. Per germline, CDR1 SQVTM and CDR2 ANQGSEA. This CDR3 comprises 15 residues.

This clonotype was picked up one time. V usage is TRBV6-5 and J usage is TRBJ2-7; 10 bases are a match to TRBD1. The CDR3 loop spans 15 amino acids. Germline V gives CDR1 MNHEY, CDR2 SVGAGI. After removal of 7 bases from V and 7 bases from J, the junction contained 13 bases not matched to a gene. CDR3 protein: CASISPGTGEGEQYF. The CDR3 nucleotides are TGTGCCAGCATCTCCCCGGGGACAGGGGAAGGTGAGCAGTACTTC.

The chain is built from TRBV7-2 and TRBJ1-3; TRBD1 might be the D (6 bases). Germline CDR1 reads SGHTA; CDR2 reads FQGNSA. V was trimmed by 1 base and J by 4 bases, leaving 11 bases between them. The CDR3 has 15 residues. DNA of the CDR3: TGTGCCAGCAGCTTAGTCCAGGGGAAAGGAAACACCATATATTTT. This sequence encodes CASSLVQGKGNTIYF.

This clonotype has a handful of counts. The chain combines TRBV7-2 with TRBJ2-7; unclear D gene. The CDR3 has 15 residues. From germline, CDR1 is SGHTA and CDR2 FQGNSA. The germline V and J ends were trimmed by 4 bases and 2 bases, with 15 bases remaining between them. The CDR3, as DNA: TGTGCCAGCAGCTCCCGTGCAGGTACTACCTACGAGCAGTACTTC. This translates into CASSSRAGTTYEQYF.

This clonotype was observed at least ten times. J is TRBJ2-1 and V is TRBV12-3 or TRBV12-4; 8 nucleotides align to TRBD2. V trimming: 6 bases; J trimming: 3 bases; junction bases outside the gene matches: 7. The CDR3 runs to 15 residues. The CDR3 nucleotides read TGTGCCAGCAGCCTACTAGCGGAAATCTACAATGAGCAGTTCTTC. It yields the protein CASSLLAEIYNEQFF.

This clonotype has a handful of counts. The chain recombines TRBV5-1 with TRBJ2-3; D not certain. CDR1 SGHRS and CDR2 YFSETQ come from the germline V gene. Trimming stripped 4 bases from V and 4 bases from J, with 10 bases between. The CDR3 contains 13 residues. Here the CDR3 reads CASSPEIADTQYF. The CDR3 DNA follows: TGCGCCAGCAGCCCAGAGATAGCAGATACGCAGTATTTT. The complete variable domain, with remaining parts taken from reference TRBV5-1 and TRBJ2-3, reads KAGVTQTPRYLIKTRGQQVTLSCSPISGHRSVSWYQQTPGQGLQFLFEYFSETQRNKGNFPGRFSGRQFSNSRSEMNVSTLELGDSALYLCASSPEIADTQYFGPGTRLTVL.

This clonotype has only one observation. V is TRBV12-3 or TRBV12-4 and J is TRBJ2-3, with D unclear. The CDR3 is 13 residues long. Trimming took off 7 bases at V and 0 bases at J, with 8 bases between the two ends. The CDR3 reads CASNWISTDTQYF. The CDR3 nucleotides read TGTGCCAGCAATTGGATTAGCACAGATACGCAGTATTTT.

This clonotype was detected only a few times. This rearrangement joins TRBV21-1 to TRBJ2-3. TRBV21-1 is classified as a pseudogene. The CDR3 loop spans 14 amino acids. The CDR3 DNA follows: TGTGCCAGCAGCACGGTAGAGGGCACAGATACGCAGTATTTT. It encodes CASSTVEGTDTQYF.

This chain joins TRBV20-1 and TRBJ2-5; 9 bases are a match to TRBD2. The DNA end is a closer match to TRBJ2-7, so the J assignment may be wrong. The CDR3 length is 16 residues. The germline CDR1 and CDR2 sequences are DFQATT and SNEGSKA (reference sequence). The DNA for the CDR3 is TGCAGTGCTAGAGATAGCGGGAGACCTAATCCCTACGAGCAGTACTTC. It is translated as CSARDSGRPNPYEQYF.